This entry lists 21 T cell receptor delta chains sequenced from one sample in a study of Vδ1+ human thymocytes. Study-level findings and limits: Thymic TRG and TRD repertoires appeared highly polyclonal.

RNA was extracted from the cells and then reverse transcribed. CDR3 amplicons came from multiplex PCR with pooled V-gene forward and constant-region reverse primers. TCRdb used CATT to re-call clones from the multiplex PCR reads. The table lists 80,000 or so delta-chain clones, about 35% of them singletons. No antigen is known for these receptors. The sequenced sample consisted of Vdelta1+ gamma-delta thymocytes from the thymus. Subset indicated: FACS-sorted CD3+ TCRalphabeta- TCRVdelta1+ TCRVdelta2- thymocytes. The receptor set was obtained from a boy younger than two who had congenital heart surgery.

This chain joins TRDV1 and TRDJ1; D is possibly TRDD3 (5 bases). Germline CDR1 TSWWSYY, CDR2 QGS. The ends were cut back, 2 bases at V and 9 bases at J, with 19 bases in the middle. The CDR3 is made up of 15 amino acids. The CDR3 coding sequence is TGTGCTCTTGGGGAAGTTTCAGCGGGAATACGCGAACTCATCTTT. Amino acid sequence: CALGEVSAGIRELIF.

The chain employs TRDV1 and TRDJ1, with 10 nucleotides matching TRDD3. The CDR3 spans 21 residues. J lost 0 bases, V lost 1 base, and 17 bases had no gene match. The germline V gene has CDR1 TSWWSYY and CDR2 QGS. The CDR3 nucleotides are TGTGCTCTTGGGGAACGACCTTTTCCCGTTCTGGGGGATATTCACACCGATAAACTCATCTTT. Residues: CALGERPFPVLGDIHTDKLIF.

The chain combines TRDV1 with TRDJ1, with 7 bases fitting TRDD3. The length of the CDR3 is 23 residues. Germline CDR1 is TSWWSYY and CDR2 is QGS. V was clipped by 5 bases and J by 0 bases; unmatched bases: 30. CDR3: CALGPIRPPWGGIGGWDTDKLIF. DNA for the CDR3: TGTGCTCTTGGGCCCATTCGGCCCCCATGGGGGGGGATTGGAGGTTGGGACACCGATAAACTCATCTTT.

J is TRDJ1 and V is TRDV1; maybe TRDD2 (5 bases). The length of the CDR3 is 20 residues. In germline, CDR1 is TSWWSYY, CDR2 QGS. V was shortened by 2 bases and J by 0 bases, with 25 bases between the two germline ends. The CDR3 protein is CALGEGGPKDFHHYTDKLIF. The CDR3 region has the DNA TGTGCTCTTGGGGAAGGAGGACCAAAGGACTTCCATCATTACACCGATAAACTCATCTTT.

Comments on this clone: Other DNA sequences in this specimen translate into the identical CDR3. This chain uses TRDV2 with TRDJ1, with 10 bases that match TRDD3. CDR3 size: 16 residues. The J segment lost 0 bases and the V segment lost 5 bases, leaving 8 bases of the junction unmatched. The germline gives CDR1 GEAIGNYY, CDR2 EKD. Here the CDR3 reads CACGPYWGIHTDKLIF. The CDR3 bases are TGTGCCTGTGGTCCCTACTGGGGGATTCACACCGATAAACTCATCTTT.

The chain carries TRDV1 and TRDJ1; TRDD3 might be the D (6 bases). Germline V gene data show CDR1 as TSWWSYY and CDR2 as QGS. The CDR3 has 19 amino acids. V was clipped by 0 bases and J by 0 bases, with 20 bases between them. The CDR3 reads CALGELVPPGEIYTDKLIF. In DNA form, the CDR3 reads TGTGCTCTTGGGGAACTAGTCCCCCCGGGGGAGATATACACCGATAAACTCATCTTT.

There are a few counts of this clone. The genes are TRDV1 and TRDJ1, with a possible D match to TRDD2 (5 bases). Germline V lookup: CDR1 TSWWSYY, CDR2 QGS. Trimming took off 1 base at V and 4 bases at J, with 22 bases between the two ends. The CDR3 runs 18 residues. In DNA form, the CDR3 reads TGTGCTCTTGGGGAACAAGGATCAGGGCCCCTACACCTCGATAAACTCATCTTT. Translated: CALGEQGSGPLHLDKLIF.

This clone was seen a few times. The chain combines TRDV1 with TRDJ1; a weak D match, TRDD3 (5 bases). CDR1 is TSWWSYY and CDR2 is QGS in the germline V gene. The V end lost 3 bases, the J end lost 0 bases, and 32 bases lay between the germline ends. This CDR3 is built from 22 residues. The CDR3 nucleotides read TGTGCTCTTGGGGACAAACTTACTATCCGGGGGTACCTCTTTAAGTACACCGATAAACTCATCTTT. Its protein product is CALGDKLTIRGYLFKYTDKLIF.

The genes are TRDV1 and TRDJ1; possibly TRDD3 for D (5 bases). In germline, CDR1 is TSWWSYY, CDR2 QGS. This CDR3 is built from 17 residues. Trimming took 2 bases from V and 4 from J, leaving 20 bases between them. CDR3 region: CALGEGLGAESIDKLIF. The CDR3 coding sequence is TGTGCTCTTGGGGAAGGGCTGGGTGCTGAGTCGATCGATAAACTCATCTTT.

With regard to this clone: One end of the junction fails to match germline, which may point to a read error. This rearrangement joins TRDV1 to TRDJ1, with 11 bases that match TRDD3. Germline V gene lookup returns CDR1 TSWWSYY and CDR2 QGS. The CDR3 runs 18 residues. The CDR3 DNA follows: TGTGCCCTTGGGGAACTGGGTGGGGGATACGCAGCCACGAGGAAACTCATCTTT. Encoded protein: CALGELGGGYAATRKLIF.

V and J are TRDV1 and TRDJ1; TRDD3 matches 11 bases. Germline trimming cut 0 bases from V and 3 bases from J; bases unmatched to any gene: 21. The CDR3 totals 22 residues. Germline loops: CDR1 TSWWSYY, CDR2 QGS. CDR3 bases: TGTGCTCTTGGGGAACTCTCACCTACGATGACTGGGGGATATCTCCCGGCCGATAAACTCATCTTT. Its translation is CALGELSPTMTGGYLPADKLIF.

This clone appeared a few times. The chain employs TRDV1 and TRDJ1; 8 nucleotides align to TRDD3. The CDR3 runs 21 residues. CDR1 and CDR2 from the germline V gene are TSWWSYY and QGS. Trimming cost V 2 bases and J 0 bases; bases outside gene matches: 20. The CDR3 DNA sequence: TGTGCTCTTGGGGAATCCAACGGGCCCGTACTGGGGGCTCGGTACACCGATAAACTCATCTTT. Translation gives CALGESNGPVLGARYTDKLIF.

This clone was seen a handful of times. This chain uses TRDV1 with TRDJ1, with TRDD3 matching 9 bases. This CDR3 is 17 amino acids long. With 4 bases clipped from V and 7 bases from J, the junction kept 16 bases outside the gene matches. Germline CDR1 and CDR2: TSWWSYY and QGS. The CDR3 DNA reads as TGTGCTCTTGGGGCCAAAAGATACCGGGGATACGACGGTAAACTCATCTTT. It codes for CALGAKRYRGYDGKLIF.

The chain carries TRDV1 and TRDJ1; TRDD2 might be the D (9 bases). The CDR3 runs to 20 residues. The ends were cut back, 3 bases at V and 1 base at J, with 27 bases in the middle. The V gene's germline CDR1 is TSWWSYY and CDR2 QGS. The CDR3 reads CALGDPSYHNWGAPTDKLIF. CDR3 DNA sequence: TGTGCTCTTGGGGATCCTTCCTACCATAACTGGGGGGCCCCCACCGATAAACTCATCTTT.

The chain carries TRDV1 and TRDJ1, with 8 nucleotides matching TRDD2. Germline V gives CDR1 TSWWSYY, CDR2 QGS. The CDR3 consists of 24 residues. V lost 1 base and J lost 0; bases outside the gene matches: 28. CDR3 bases: TGTGCTCTTGGGGAACCTTCCTACGCCTTCTTTCGAATACGCGGTCCATGGAACACCGATAAACTCATCTTT. Translating gives CALGEPSYAFFRIRGPWNTDKLIF.

The chain couples TRDV1 to TRDJ2, with 8 positions matching TRDD3. Germline V lookup: CDR1 TSWWSYY, CDR2 QGS. After removal of 3 bases from V and 0 bases from J, the junction contained 9 bases not matched to a gene. This CDR3 contains 18 residues. DNA of the CDR3: TGTGCTCTTGGGGAGCCATCTGGGGGAGTCGCTTTGACAGCACAACTCTTCTTT. Protein sequence: CALGEPSGGVALTAQLFF.

The chain couples TRDV1 to TRDJ1, with D possibly matching TRDD2 (6 bases). V shed 6 bases and J shed 0 bases, with 23 bases lying between them. The CDR3 runs 18 residues. Germline assignment: CDR1 TSWWSYY and CDR2 QGS. CDR3 amino acids: CALGLVLRGLVYTDKLIF. The CDR3 nucleotides read TGTGCTCTTGGATTAGTCCTACGAGGGTTGGTCTACACCGATAAACTCATCTTT.

The rearrangement links TRDV1 to TRDJ1, with D maybe TRDD2 (6 bases). The CDR3 contains 15 residues. CDR1 TSWWSYY and CDR2 QGS come from the germline V gene. Trimming shortened V by 4 bases and J by 1 base, and 13 bases separated the two germline ends. The CDR3 DNA follows: TGTGCTCTTGGGGGACGCTTCCTGGGCACCGATAAACTCATCTTT. It is translated as CALGGRFLGTDKLIF.

The gene calls are TRDV1 and TRDJ1; D is possibly TRDD3 (6 bases). This CDR3 is built from 18 residues. The V end was cut by 3 bases, the J end by 1 base, with 21 bases between. Germline V gene data show CDR1 as TSWWSYY and CDR2 as QGS. CDR3 region: CALGDLCWEGGSTDKLIF. CDR3 in DNA: TGTGCTCTTGGGGACCTATGTTGGGAAGGGGGGAGCACCGATAAACTCATCTTT.

This clone was counted a few times. The V gene is TRDV1, the J gene TRDJ1; 12 bases agree with TRDD3. Germline values: CDR1 TSWWSYY, CDR2 QGS. This CDR3 has 21 residues. Trimming took 0 bases from V and 0 from J; bases not matched to a gene: 14. The CDR3 DNA reads as TGTGCTCTTGGGGAACTACCTACCCTGACTGGGGGATACTGGGACACCGATAAACTCATCTTT. It yields the protein CALGELPTLTGGYWDTDKLIF.

This clone showed up just a few times. V usage is TRDV1 and J usage is TRDJ1, with 8 positions matching TRDD3. The CDR3 extends over 19 amino acids. Germline V gene data show CDR1 as TSWWSYY and CDR2 as QGS. Trimming took 3 bases from V and 4 from J; bases not matched to a gene: 19. CDR3 DNA: TGTGCTCTTGGGGACCCGGCCTCTCACCCGGGATACGGGGTCGATAAACTCATCTTT. Residues: CALGDPASHPGYGVDKLIF.